Listed below are T cell receptor beta chains from one sample, sequenced in a study of blood T cell repertoires in COVID-19. Repertoires were generated with immunoSEQ multiplex PCR, while TCRdb's copy carries only in-frame clones and drops some. The sample yields roughly 300,000 clones, under 90% seen once. The sequencing sample was made of peripheral blood. The receptors were gathered from a woman in her 30s with COVID-19, enrolled during active disease. Each CDR3 is given with its conserved first and last residue. The order of the fields is CDR3 protein, J gene, V gene, CDR3 length.

CASSDSAYEQYF | TRBJ2-7 | TRBV2 | 12
CASRKRDRAKNTEAFF | TRBJ1-1 | TRBV2 | 16
CASSSLAEETQYF | TRBJ2-5 | TRBV7-2 | 13
CASSLSLQGAYEQYF | TRBJ2-7 | TRBV4-3 | 15
CASSQSSGGGTDTQYF | TRBJ2-3 | TRBV3-1/TRBV3-2 | 16
CATSTSGDSGPGSNIQYF | TRBJ2-4 | TRBV15 | 18
CASSRVGTRNTGELFF | TRBJ2-2 | TRBV5-1 | 16
CASSYLGQQETQYF | TRBJ2-5 | TRBV6-5 | 14
CASSPSVTVPPVGELFF | TRBJ2-2 | TRBV5-6 | 17
CASSRTGLGQPQHF | TRBJ1-5 | TRBV2 | 14
CASIATSGGFEQFF | TRBJ2-1 | TRBV6-5 | 14
CASLSSGNNEQFF | TRBJ2-1 | TRBV3-1/TRBV3-2 | 13
CASFLDPGSTEAFF | TRBJ1-1 | TRBV10-2 | 14
CASTQGLGNTEAFF | TRBJ1-1 | TRBV19 | 14
CSASGWTGGRTDTQYF | TRBJ2-3 | TRBV20-1 | 16
CAWIQGAEAFF | TRBJ1-1 | TRBV30 | 11
CASSRRGGAPNIQYF | TRBJ2-4 | TRBV7-2 | 15
CASSIGLAGASTTQYF | TRBJ2-5 | TRBV19 | 16
CASSPRIGAITEAFF | TRBJ1-1 | TRBV14 | 15
CASSFNPWDRGDTEAFF | TRBJ1-1 | TRBV11-3 | 17
CASREARRKNQYF | TRBJ2-5 | TRBV28 | 13
CASSGQGYGYTF | TRBJ1-2 | TRBV11-3 | 12
CSALGDEKLFF | TRBJ1-4 | TRBV29-1 | 11
CASSQDYAGSLNSPLHF | TRBJ1-6 | TRBV4-2 | 17
CASSSLASGELFF | TRBJ2-2 | TRBV9 | 13
CASSLVSGFSNQPQHF | TRBJ1-5 | TRBV7-8 | 16